This T cell receptor (beta chain) is from a study of radiotherapy plus CTLA-4 blockade in lung cancer. Trimming cost V 5 bases and J 7 bases; bases outside gene matches: 10. Per germline, CDR1 SQVTM and CDR2 ANQGSEA. The CDR3 has 14 residues. Assay: immunoSEQ multiplex PCR; the TCRdb copy retains only in-frame clones and omits some. Among 35,000 to 45,000 clones listed, just under 75% were seen once. The material sequenced was peripheral blood, taken from a patient treated with radiotherapy plus ipilimumab. The TCR was taken from a human donor with non-small cell lung cancer who had stable disease on radiotherapy plus ipilimumab. The V gene is TRBV29-1, the J gene TRBJ2-1, with 8 positions matching TRBD1. Written as DNA, the CDR3 is TGCAGCGTTTGTGGCCGGGACAGGTCAAATGAGCAGTTCTTC. It codes for CSVCGRDRSNEQFF.